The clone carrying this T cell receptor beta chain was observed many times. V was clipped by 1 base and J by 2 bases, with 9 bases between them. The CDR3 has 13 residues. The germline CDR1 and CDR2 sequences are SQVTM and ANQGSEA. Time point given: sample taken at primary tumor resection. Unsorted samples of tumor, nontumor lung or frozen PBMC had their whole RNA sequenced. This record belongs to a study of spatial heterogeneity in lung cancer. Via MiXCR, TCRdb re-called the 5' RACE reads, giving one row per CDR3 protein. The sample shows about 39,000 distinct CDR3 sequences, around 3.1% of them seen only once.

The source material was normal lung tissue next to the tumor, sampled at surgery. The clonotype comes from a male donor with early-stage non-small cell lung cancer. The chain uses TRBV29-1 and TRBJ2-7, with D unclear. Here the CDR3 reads CSVEGAGPYEQYF. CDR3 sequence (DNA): TGCAGCGTTGAAGGGGCAGGCCCCTACGAGCAGTACTTC.